These 27 T cell receptor beta chains were all obtained from the same sample, sequenced in a study of radiotherapy plus CTLA-4 blockade in lung cancer. The table came from immunoSEQ multiplex PCR; TCRdb's copy has only in-frame clones and leaves some out. The sample comprises tens of thousands of clones, about 70% of which are singletons, and approximately 8.9% rests with the top ten. Specimen: peripheral blood, collected from a patient treated with radiotherapy plus ipilimumab. The source of these receptors is a human donor with non-small cell lung cancer who had stable disease on radiotherapy plus ipilimumab.

The chain employs TRBV6-1 and TRBJ1-4; D is uncertain. Germline V CDR1 and CDR2: MNHNS, SASEGT. The CDR3 consists of 15 residues. V was shortened by 5 bases and J by 3 bases, with 13 bases between the two germline ends. The CDR3 coding sequence is TGTGCCAGCAGTTCCCGGGTAGCGCCTAATGAAAAACTGTTTTTT. It encodes CASSSRVAPNEKLFF.

The chain carries TRBV13 and TRBJ1-5; TRBD1 agrees at 7 bases. Germline-derived CDR1 and CDR2 are PRHDT and FYEKMQ (reference sequence). J was trimmed by 7 bases and V by 5 bases; bases with no gene match: 8. This CDR3 has 14 residues. The CDR3 coding sequence is TGTGCCAGCAGCCTTGGCAGGGGGATGCAGCCCCAGCATTTT. This encodes CASSLGRGMQPQHF.

This chain links TRBV28 with TRBJ1-2; a possible D gene is TRBD1 (5 bases). Germline V gene sequence: CDR1 MDHEN, CDR2 SYDVKM. The V end lost 3 bases, the J end lost 3 bases, and 5 bases lay between the germline ends. The CDR3 is made up of 12 amino acids. The CDR3 nucleotides are TGTGCCAGCAGTTTGGGGGACTATGGCTACACCTTC. This sequence encodes CASSLGDYGYTF.

V gene TRBV14 combines with J gene TRBJ1-3; D is perhaps TRBD1 (5 bases). The ends were cut back, 5 bases at V and 0 bases at J, with 20 bases in the middle. The length of the CDR3 is 18 residues. Looked up from germline, CDR1 is SGHDN and CDR2 is FVKESK. CDR3 in DNA: TGTGCCAGCAGCGGGGGGGGAGAGCTCCTTCACTCTGGAAACACCATATATTTT. Encoded protein: CASSGGGELLHSGNTIYF. The complete variable domain, with remaining parts taken from reference TRBV14 and TRBJ1-3, reads EAGVTQFPSHSVIEKGQTVTLRCDPISGHDNLYWYRRVMGKEIKFLLHFVKESKQDESGMPNNRFLAERTGGTYSTLKVQPAELEDSGVYFCASSGGGELLHSGNTIYFGEGSWLTVV.

The chain carries TRBV9 and TRBJ1-1; no clear D. In germline, CDR1 is SGDLS, CDR2 YYNGEE. This CDR3 has 15 amino acids. V was cut by 4 bases and J by 0 bases, with 13 bases left in between. The DNA of the CDR3 is TGTGCCAGCAGCCCCCAAACAGCTATGAACACTGAAGCTTTCTTT. Its protein is CASSPQTAMNTEAFF.

The chain couples TRBV11-3 to TRBJ2-2; the match to TRBD1 covers 8 bases. This CDR3 has 17 amino acids. V shed 5 bases and J 4 bases; nucleotides not matched to a gene: 12. In germline, CDR1 is SGHNT, CDR2 YENEEA. The CDR3 loop is CASSLGQGRSSTGELFF. In DNA, the CDR3 is TGTGCCAGCAGCCTTGGACAGGGACGATCGAGCACCGGGGAGCTGTTTTTT.

The chain is built from TRBV6-5 and TRBJ2-7; TRBD1 might be the D (5 bases). Germline CDR1 and CDR2: MNHEY and SVGAGI. The CDR3 is 13 residues long. The V end was cut by 5 bases, the J end by 2 bases, with 10 bases between. The DNA of the CDR3 is TGTGCCAGCAGTCCGGACAACACCTACGAGCAGTACGTC. Translation: CASSPDNTYEQYV.

This clone has just a few counts. This sequence joins TRBV10-2 and TRBJ2-7; no clear D gene. The V and J ends lost 5 bases and 0 bases respectively, with 8 bases between them. This CDR3 is built from 13 residues. Germline-derived CDR1 and CDR2 are WSHSY and SAAADI. CDR3 nucleotide sequence: TGCGCCAGCAGTCAGCCCTTCTCCTACGAGCAGTACTTC. Protein sequence: CASSQPFSYEQYF.

V and J are TRBV6-1 and TRBJ2-7, with D possibly being TRBD1 or TRBD2 (5 bases each). This CDR3 is 12 amino acids long. Germline lookup yields CDR1 MNHNS and CDR2 SASEGT. The V and J ends lost 6 bases and 6 bases respectively, with 12 bases between them. The CDR3 region is CASRGVRGEQYF. The CDR3 region has the DNA TGTGCCAGCAGGGGGGTACGAGGCGAGCAGTACTTC.

The chain joins TRBV6-5 to TRBJ1-2; D not resolved. The CDR3 runs to 15 residues. Germline CDR1 MNHEY, CDR2 SVGAGI. The V end was cut by 4 bases, the J end by 1 base, with 13 bases between. DNA of the CDR3: TGTGCCAGCAGTTCTAGATCAGGAGTTAACTATGGCTACACCTTC. Translating gives CASSSRSGVNYGYTF.

The V and J genes are TRBV6-1 and TRBJ2-4; TRBD1 matches 7 bases. The trim removed 1 base at V and 6 bases at J, leaving 6 bases unmatched. The CDR3 runs to 15 residues. The germline CDR1 and CDR2 sequences are MNHNS and SASEGT. The CDR3 DNA sequence: TGTGCCAGCAGTGAAGGGGGGACAGTCAGAAACATTCAGTACTTC. It codes for CASSEGGTVRNIQYF.

V is TRBV6-6 and J is TRBJ2-7; D possibly uses TRBD1 or TRBD2 (5 bases each). This CDR3 comprises 15 residues. V lost 0 bases and J lost 3, with 12 bases in between. Germline-derived CDR1 and CDR2 are MNHNY and SVGAGI (reference sequence). The CDR3 DNA sequence: TGTGCCAGCAGTTACTCTGACCCGAGGGGCTACGAGCAGTACGTC. Protein: CASSYSDPRGYEQYV.

The chain couples TRBV6-6 to TRBJ1-4; possibly TRBD1 for D (5 bases). The V end was cut by 0 bases, the J end by 4 bases, with 12 bases between. CDR3 length: 16 amino acids. Germline V gene data show CDR1 as MNHNY and CDR2 as SVGAGI (reference sequence). In nucleotides, the CDR3 is TGTGCCAGCAGTTACTCCAGGGAAACCTATAATGAAAAACTGTTTTTT. Its protein product is CASSYSRETYNEKLFF.

This clone is judged medium-sized. The J gene is TRBJ2-3, the V gene TRBV19, with D unresolved. The V and J ends lost 3 bases and 3 bases respectively, with 13 bases between them. CDR3 length: 15 residues. Germline CDR1 is LNHDA and CDR2 is SQIVND (reference sequence). CDR3 amino acids: CASSIFGWGTDTQYF. CDR3 sequence (DNA): TGTGCCAGTAGTATTTTCGGTTGGGGAACAGATACGCAGTATTTT.

This clone has just a few counts. The chain carries TRBV5-1 and TRBJ1-3, with D unclear. Germline CDR1 is SGHRS and CDR2 is YFSETQ. The CDR3 contains 15 residues. V lost 1 base, J lost 0 bases, and 8 bases lay in between. CDR3 bases: TGCGCCAGCAGCTTGCGGGCCAACTCTGGAAACACCATATATTTT. Its protein is CASSLRANSGNTIYF.

The J gene is TRBJ2-7, the V gene TRBV18; D is undetermined. Germline V lookup: CDR1 KGHSH, CDR2 LQKENI. The CDR3 is 10 amino acids. CDR3 coding DNA: TGTGCCAGCTCACCACCCGCAGGAAGCGTC. Translating it yields CASSPPAGSV.

The chain has TRBV7-9 and TRBJ2-3; D might be TRBD2 (5 bases). Per the germline V gene, CDR1 is SEHNR and CDR2 is FQNEAQ (reference sequence). Trimming pared 5 bases from V and 4 bases from J, leaving 16 bases between. The CDR3 totals 15 residues. The CDR3 here is CASSKVHGESDTQYF. For the CDR3, the DNA is TGTGCCAGCAGCAAGGTCCACGGGGAGTCAGATACGCAGTATTTT.

The V and J genes are TRBV7-2 and TRBJ1-2, with unresolved D. CDR3 size: 15 residues. Deletions cut 0 bases from V and 5 bases from J, with 13 bases between. Germline values: CDR1 SGHTA, CDR2 FQGNSA. CDR3 sequence: CASSLARRSSYGYTF. CDR3 coding DNA: TGTGCCAGCAGCTTAGCCCGCAGAAGTTCTTATGGCTACACCTTC. Using reference TRBV7-2 and TRBJ1-2 for the parts outside the CDR3, the full variable domain is GAGVSQSPSNKVTEKGKDVELRCDPISGHTALYWYRQSLGQGLEFLIYFQGNSAPDKSGLPSDRFSAERTGGSVSTLTIQRTQQEDSAVYLCASSLARRSSYGYTFGSGTRLTVV.

The V and J genes are TRBV6-1 and TRBJ2-7; TRBD2 might be the D (5 bases). Trimming took 0 bases from V and 0 from J, leaving 9 bases between them. Germline V CDR1 and CDR2: MNHNS, SASEGT. The length of the CDR3 is 15 residues. The CDR3 nucleotides read TGTGCCAGCAGTGAAGCAGGAGGACCCTCCTACGAGCAGTACGTC. Its protein product is CASSEAGGPSYEQYV.

V and J are TRBV6-1 and TRBJ1-1; maybe TRBD1 (6 bases). CDR3 length equals 15 residues. Trimming stripped 3 bases from V and 6 bases from J, with 17 bases between. The germline CDR1 and CDR2 sequences are MNHNS and SASEGT. CDR3 protein: CASSDGQLHRAEAFF. The CDR3 DNA sequence: TGTGCCAGCAGTGATGGACAGCTGCATCGAGCTGAAGCTTTCTTT.

This chain connects TRBV6-5 to TRBJ1-5, with TRBD1 as a possible D gene (6 bases). With 0 bases removed from V and 6 bases from J, the gap between germline ends came to 9 bases. Germline V gene sequence: CDR1 MNHEY, CDR2 SVGAGI. The CDR3 is made up of 14 amino acids. CDR3 DNA sequence: TGTGCCAGCAGTTACTCCGGGGGCTCTCAGCCCCAGCATTTT. Protein: CASSYSGGSQPQHF.

This clone has only a few counts. The V call is TRBV27, the J call TRBJ1-2; 10 positions agree with TRBD1. CDR1 MNHEY and CDR2 SMNVEV come from the germline V gene (reference sequence). Trimming took 5 bases from V and 8 from J; bases not matched to a gene: 5. The CDR3 is 13 amino acids. CDR3 DNA sequence: TGTGCCAGCAGTGGGACAGGGGTTATGGGCTACACCTTC. Translating it yields CASSGTGVMGYTF.

Only a few counts were recorded for this clone. V is TRBV10-1 and J is TRBJ2-3; D perhaps matches TRBD2 (5 bases). V dropped 3 bases and J dropped 2 bases, with 9 bases sitting between them. The germline gives CDR1 WNHNN, CDR2 SYGVQD (reference sequence). The CDR3 is made up of 14 amino acids. CDR3 DNA sequence: TGCGCCAGCAGTGACGACTATCACACAGATACGCAGTATTTT. It specifies CASSDDYHTDTQYF.

This clone has more than one count but fewer than ten. This chain connects TRBV14 to TRBJ1-4; no definite D call. V lost 3 bases to trimming and J lost 8 bases, with 7 bases between them. The CDR3 covers 12 residues. Germline CDR1 is SGHDN and CDR2 is FVKESK. CDR3 nucleotides: TGTGCCAGCAGCCAGAACTCGGAAAAACTGTTTTTT. Translating gives CASSQNSEKLFF. The variable domain in full, completed from reference TRBV14 and TRBJ1-4, reads EAGVTQFPSHSVIEKGQTVTLRCDPISGHDNLYWYRRVMGKEIKFLLHFVKESKQDESGMPNNRFLAERTGGTYSTLKVQPAELEDSGVYFCASSQNSEKLFFGSGTQLSVL.

The chain couples TRBV5-6 to TRBJ1-6; 7 nucleotides align to TRBD1. The CDR3 has 16 residues. J lost 2 bases, V lost 4 bases, and 6 bases had no gene match. Germline CDR1 SGHDT, CDR2 YYEEEE. The CDR3 nucleotides read TGTGCCAGCAGCCTCCGACAGGGAACCTATAATTCACCCCTCCACTTT. Translated: CASSLRQGTYNSPLHF.

The J gene is TRBJ1-3, the V gene TRBV9; 7 nucleotides line up with TRBD1. The CDR3 spans 16 residues. Germline lookup yields CDR1 SGDLS and CDR2 YYNGEE. V gave up 4 bases and J gave up 0 bases; unmatched junction bases: 7. The CDR3 sequence: CASSPNRGYSGNTIYF. The DNA of the CDR3 is TGTGCCAGCAGCCCCAACAGGGGATACTCTGGAAACACCATATATTTT.

The CDR3 region has the DNA TGTGCCTGGAGTGTACGAGGGGGCGTCTTCGTTTTCTTT. Its protein is CAWSVRGGVFVFF. J is TRBJ1-1 and V is TRBV30; 7 nucleotides match TRBD1. Germline CDR1 is GTSNPN and CDR2 is SVGIG (reference sequence). The CDR3 spans 13 residues. V shed 0 bases, J shed 13 bases, and the junction held 11 bases outside the gene matches.